Listed here are 16 T cell receptor beta chains from one sample, sequenced in a study of blood T cell repertoires in COVID-19. Clones were read by immunoSEQ multiplex PCR, and TCRdb kept only the in-frame ones, dropping some. This sample has about 110,000 clones, with roughly four fifths found just once. Sequences were obtained from peripheral blood. Receptors originate from a man between 65 and 79 years old with active or convalescent COVID-19.

The chain employs TRBV19 and TRBJ1-3, with a weak D call TRBD1 (6 bases). With 6 bases removed from V and 4 bases from J, the gap between germline ends came to 10 bases. Per germline, CDR1 LNHDA and CDR2 SQIVND (reference sequence). The CDR3 consists of 13 residues. The CDR3 coding sequence is TGTGCCAGTAGATGGGGGCCCGGAAACACCATATATTTT. Residues: CASRWGPGNTIYF.

This clone showed up just once. The chain employs TRBV19 and TRBJ2-3; 8 bases match TRBD2. Germline CDR1 LNHDA, CDR2 SQIVND (reference sequence). V lost 4 bases and J lost 6; bases outside the gene matches: 6. This CDR3 is 14 amino acids long. The CDR3 nucleotides read TGTGCCAGTAGTACCCAGCGGGAGCGGGATACGCAGTATTTT. It specifies CASSTQRERDTQYF.

The rearrangement uses TRBV6-1 and TRBJ1-6, with D tentatively TRBD1 (5 bases). V was trimmed by 3 bases and J by 9 bases, leaving 15 bases between them. This CDR3 comprises 15 residues. Germline V gene data show CDR1 as MNHNS and CDR2 as SASEGT. The CDR3: CASSDAEGTSSPLHF. The CDR3 bases are TGTGCCAGCAGTGACGCGGAGGGGACCAGTTCACCCCTCCACTTT.

This clone has more than one count but fewer than ten. The chain employs TRBV9 and TRBJ1-4; D is uncertain. Germline values: CDR1 SGDLS, CDR2 YYNGEE. V shed 0 bases and J shed 0 bases, with 12 bases lying between them. The CDR3 is 17 amino acids. CDR3 amino acids: CASSVGAGSATNEKLFF. CDR3 in DNA: TGTGCCAGCAGCGTAGGGGCGGGGTCTGCAACTAATGAAAAACTGTTTTTT.

This chain uses TRBV19 with TRBJ2-5, with D possibly being TRBD1 (7 bases). Germline V gene data show CDR1 as LNHDA and CDR2 as SQIVND (reference sequence). The CDR3 runs 13 residues. V was trimmed by 7 bases and J by 7 bases, leaving 16 bases between them. The CDR3: CASKAEGAATQYF. CDR3 nucleotide sequence: TGTGCCAGTAAAGCGGAGGGGGCGGCGACCCAGTACTTC.

The chain employs TRBV10-1 and TRBJ2-7, with TRBD2 matching over 13 bases. V lost 2 bases to trimming and J lost 8 bases; unmatched junction nucleotides: 3. The V gene's germline CDR1 is WNHNN and CDR2 SYGVQD (reference sequence). The CDR3 consists of 14 residues. CDR3 DNA: TGCGCCAGCAGTGAGGGACTAGCGGGAGTTCAGCAGTACTTC. Protein product: CASSEGLAGVQQYF.

This chain links TRBV7-3 with TRBJ2-1, with TRBD2 matching 8 bases. CDR3 length equals 16 residues. Germline trimming cut 4 bases from V and 1 base from J; bases unmatched to any gene: 6. CDR1 is SGHTA, CDR2 FQGTGA, per germline. CDR3 DNA sequence: TGTGCCAGCAGCTCTTCGACTAGCGTGTCCTACAATGAGCAGTTCTTC. Translated, it gives CASSSSTSVSYNEQFF.

The chain combines TRBV3-1 (or the pseudogene TRBV3-2) with TRBJ1-1; weak D call: TRBD1 (6 bases). Germline CDR1 LGHDT, CDR2 YNNKEL (reference sequence). With 1 base removed from V and 11 bases from J, the gap between germline ends came to 14 bases. This CDR3 region has 13 residues. DNA for the CDR3: TGTGCCAGCAGCCAAGTCTCAGGGGTTGAGGCTTTCTTT. Translation gives CASSQVSGVEAFF.

This clone was observed once. The chain combines TRBV21-1 with TRBJ1-5; no DNA check was done on the table's D call, TRBD1. TRBV21-1 is deemed a pseudogene. This CDR3 spans 17 amino acids. CDR3 sequence (DNA): TGTGCCAGCAGCAAAGAGAACACAGAAGTTAGCAATCAGCCCCAGCATTTT. Translated, it gives CASSKENTEVSNQPQHF.

The V gene is TRBV3-1 (or the pseudogene TRBV3-2), the J gene TRBJ2-1; 7 bases match TRBD2. Per the germline V gene, CDR1 is LGHDT and CDR2 is YNNKEL (reference sequence). Germline trimming cut 0 bases from V and 6 bases from J; bases unmatched to any gene: 5. The CDR3 runs to 15 residues. CDR3 bases: TGTGCCAGCAGCCAAGATGTGCTAGCGGCCAATGAGCAGTTCTTC. Its protein product is CASSQDVLAANEQFF.

This chain joins TRBV5-1 and TRBJ1-5; 12 bases map to TRBD1. The junction had 1 base not matched to a gene; V was cut back by 2 bases and J by 7 bases. The CDR3 runs to 14 residues. Germline CDR1 and CDR2: SGHRS and YFSETQ. The CDR3 DNA sequence: TGCGCCAGCAGCTTAGGGACAGGGGGCCAGCCCCAGCATTTT. It translates to CASSLGTGGQPQHF.

The V call is TRBV6-1, the J call TRBJ2-3, with D uncertain. V lost 3 bases, J lost 1 base, and 11 bases lay in between. The CDR3 has 15 residues. CDR1 and CDR2 from the germline V gene are MNHNS and SASEGT. DNA for the CDR3: TGTGCCAGCAGTGATGGCTCCTCCCGCACAGATACGCAGTATTTT. Encoded protein: CASSDGSSRTDTQYF.

This rearrangement joins TRBV6-6 to TRBJ2-3; D not certain. V gave up 2 bases and J gave up 1 base, with 4 bases separating them. Germline loops: CDR1 MNHNY, CDR2 SVGAGI (reference sequence). CDR3 size: 13 residues. The CDR3 reads CASSYPGTDTQYF. CDR3 DNA: TGTGCCAGCAGTTACCCTGGCACAGATACGCAGTATTTT.

V usage is TRBV21-1 and J usage is TRBJ2-5; TRBD1 is the table's D call, not checked against the DNA. TRBV21-1 is a documented pseudogene. This CDR3 has 17 amino acids. The CDR3 sequence: CASSIFASDRRLGTQYF. The CDR3 nucleotides are TGTGCCAGCAGCATTTTTGCCTCGGACAGGCGCTTAGGGACCCAGTACTTC.

The J gene is TRBJ2-1, the V gene TRBV7-2; 12 bases are a match to TRBD2. After removal of 5 bases from V and 8 bases from J, the junction contained 4 bases not matched to a gene. The germline V gene has CDR1 SGHTA and CDR2 FQGNSA. There are 14 residues in the CDR3. This CDR3 reads CASSLLAGGHEQFF. The CDR3 DNA reads as TGTGCCAGCAGCCTACTAGCGGGAGGCCATGAGCAGTTCTTC. Drawing the rest from reference TRBV7-2 and TRBJ2-1, the complete variable domain is GAGVSQSPSNKVTEKGKDVELRCDPISGHTALYWYRQSLGQGLEFLIYFQGNSAPDKSGLPSDRFSAERTGGSVSTLTIQRTQQEDSAVYLCASSLLAGGHEQFFGPGTRLTVL.

The V and J genes are TRBV11-1 and TRBJ2-7; 10 nucleotides agree with TRBD1. The CDR3 totals 15 residues. Germline V lookup: CDR1 SGHAT, CDR2 FQDESV (reference sequence). The J segment lost 5 bases and the V segment lost 5 bases, leaving 9 bases of the junction unmatched. DNA of the CDR3: TGTGCCAGCAGCCAACGACAGGGGGCCGGGCACGAGCAGTACTTC. Translating gives CASSQRQGAGHEQYF.